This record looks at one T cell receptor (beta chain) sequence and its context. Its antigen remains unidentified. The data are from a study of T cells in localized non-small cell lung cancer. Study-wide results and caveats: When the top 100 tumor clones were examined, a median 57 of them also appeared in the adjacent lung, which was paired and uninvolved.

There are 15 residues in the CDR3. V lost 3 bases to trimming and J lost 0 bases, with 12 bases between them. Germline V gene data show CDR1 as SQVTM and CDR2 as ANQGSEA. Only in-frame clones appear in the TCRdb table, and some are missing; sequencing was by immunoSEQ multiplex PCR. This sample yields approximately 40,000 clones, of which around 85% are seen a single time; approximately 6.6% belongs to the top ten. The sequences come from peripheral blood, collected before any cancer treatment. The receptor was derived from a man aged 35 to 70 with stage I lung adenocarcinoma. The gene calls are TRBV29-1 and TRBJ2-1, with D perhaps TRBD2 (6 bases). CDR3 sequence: CSVDGRGLSYNEQFF. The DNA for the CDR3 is TGCAGCGTTGACGGCCGGGGACTCTCCTACAATGAGCAGTTCTTC.